These 14 T cell receptor beta chains were sequenced from one sample in a study of blood T cells in healthy people across ages. Combining a sample-barcoded 5' primer with a J-beta primer mix, a second PCR ran for about 7 to 12 cycles. TCRdb redid the calling of the 5' RACE reads with MiXCR, one entry per CDR3 protein. There are 450,000 to 600,000 distinct CDR3 sequences in the sample; roughly a quarter occur only once, and approximately 4% lies in the top ten. These sequences were also reported in another study, on T cells of mothers and their children.

The sample was blood. The receptors shown here come from a boy between 2 and 10 years old in good health.

This clonotype showed up just a few times. The CDR3 coding sequence is TGTGCCAGCAGCAAGAAACCGTCCGGGACTAGCGGGGGCCCTTCTAACTACGAGCAGTACTTC. Translation gives CASSKKPSGTSGGPSNYEQYF. J is TRBJ2-7 and V is TRBV21-1; the table assigns TRBD2, which was not confirmed against the DNA. TRBV21-1 is an annotated pseudogene. This CDR3 is built from 21 residues.

The chain couples TRBV15 to TRBJ2-5; 9 bases line up with TRBD1. V was pared by 3 bases and J by 3 bases, with 5 bases of the junction left unmatched. Germline CDR1 reads LNHNV; CDR2 reads YYDKDF (reference sequence). The CDR3 totals 15 residues. CDR3 residues: CATSSPWTGEETQYF. The DNA for the CDR3 is TGTGCCACCAGCAGCCCCTGGACAGGGGAAGAGACCCAGTACTTC.

The sample holds a few counts of this clonotype. This chain connects TRBV11-2 to TRBJ1-1; D is possibly TRBD1 (5 bases). The CDR3 loop spans 14 amino acids. Germline V gene sequence: CDR1 SGHAT, CDR2 FQNNGV. V dropped 5 bases and J dropped 10 bases, with 20 bases sitting between them. In nucleotides, the CDR3 is TGTGCCAGCAGCGAAGACTTATATTTAGGGGCAGCTTTCTTT. Its protein product is CASSEDLYLGAAFF.

V gene TRBV20-1 combines with J gene TRBJ1-2; maybe TRBD1 (5 bases). V was clipped by 0 bases and J by 8 bases, with 13 bases between them. The CDR3 loop spans 13 amino acids. The germline gives CDR1 DFQATT, CDR2 SNEGSKA (reference sequence). The CDR3 is CSARDLGGEGYTF. DNA for the CDR3: TGCAGTGCTAGAGATCTCGGAGGGGAAGGCTACACCTTC.

J is TRBJ2-7 and V is TRBV11-3; TRBD1 might be the D (6 bases). The germline V gene encodes CDR1 SGHNT and CDR2 YENEEA. This CDR3 is built from 15 residues. Trimming stripped 2 bases from V and 1 base from J, with 12 bases between. For the CDR3, the DNA is TGTGCCAGCAGCTTAAGACAGGACCCTTCCTACGAGCAGTACTTC. Its translation: CASSLRQDPSYEQYF.

This clonotype was detected only a few times. The chain carries TRBV14 and TRBJ2-5; unclear D gene. The V end lost 0 bases, the J end lost 7 bases, and 12 bases lay between the germline ends. Looked up from germline, CDR1 is SGHDN and CDR2 is FVKESK. This CDR3 is built from 14 residues. The CDR3 here is CASSQESQILTQYF. CDR3 in DNA: TGTGCCAGCAGCCAAGAATCACAGATTTTGACCCAGTACTTC.

The chain has TRBV9 and TRBJ2-1; D is unresolved. Germline V gene lookup returns CDR1 SGDLS and CDR2 YYNGEE. The CDR3 runs 12 residues. The V end lost 0 bases, the J end lost 5 bases, and 3 bases lay between the germline ends. CDR3 sequence: CASSVENNEQFF. CDR3 DNA sequence: TGTGCCAGCAGCGTAGAGAACAATGAGCAGTTCTTC.

The chain joins TRBV6-5 to TRBJ2-1; possible D gene TRBD2, 5 bases. The V and J ends lost 4 bases and 4 bases respectively, with 11 bases between them. The germline V gene encodes CDR1 MNHEY and CDR2 SVGAGI. The CDR3 consists of 14 residues. Written as DNA, the CDR3 is TGTGCCAGCAGTTCTAGCTCGACTTACAATGAGCAGTTCTTC. As protein: CASSSSSTYNEQFF.

V is TRBV30 and J is TRBJ2-7, with D unclear. Trimming took off 0 bases at V and 3 bases at J, with 6 bases between the two ends. The CDR3 consists of 12 residues. Per germline, CDR1 GTSNPN and CDR2 SVGIG (reference sequence). The CDR3: CAWSVGSYEQYF. The CDR3 region has the DNA TGTGCCTGGAGTGTCGGCAGCTACGAGCAGTACTTC.

A word on this clonotype: This may arise from a read error, as a much more abundant clone is one base away. The chain joins TRBV6-5 to TRBJ1-4; D is perhaps TRBD1 (6 bases). Germline lookup yields CDR1 MNHEY and CDR2 SVGAGI. This CDR3 is built from 17 residues. The V gene lost 2 bases and the J gene lost 7 bases, with 20 bases spanning the gap. CDR3 sequence (DNA): TGTGCCAGCAGTTACCTCAGACCGGGGGGCACAGGTGAAAAACTGTTTTTT. This codes for CASSYLRPGGTGEKLFF.

The V and J genes are TRBV5-1 and TRBJ1-4; D is perhaps TRBD1 (5 bases). Per the germline V gene, CDR1 is SGHRS and CDR2 is YFSETQ. The CDR3 is 14 amino acids. Trimming took 4 bases from V and 8 from J, leaving 15 bases between them. DNA of the CDR3: TGCGCCAGCAGCCAGGGAGGGAGAGAGGAAAAACTGTTTTTT. Translating it yields CASSQGGREEKLFF.

V and J are TRBV12-3 or TRBV12-4 and TRBJ2-5; 11 nucleotides line up with TRBD2. J lost 5 bases, V lost 5 bases, and 4 bases had no gene match. This CDR3 has 14 residues. The CDR3 spells CASSVSGRVETQYF. DNA of the CDR3: TGTGCCAGCAGTGTTAGCGGGAGGGTGGAGACCCAGTACTTC.

The chain carries TRBV21-1 and TRBJ1-4; the DNA was not used to check the table's D call, TRBD1. TRBV21-1 is a recognized pseudogene. CDR3 size: 14 residues. The CDR3 DNA reads TGTGCCAGCAGCAAAGATAGGCGCAGGGAAAAACTGTTTTTT. As protein: CASSKDRRREKLFF.

Written as DNA, the CDR3 is TGTGCCTGGAGACGGGTGGGACAGGGCCGGGACGAGCAGTACTTC. It yields the protein CAWRRVGQGRDEQYF. This chain connects TRBV30 to TRBJ2-7; 9 bases line up with TRBD1. The CDR3 sequence is 15 residues long. J was trimmed by 5 bases and V by 3 bases; bases with no gene match: 11. The germline V gene encodes CDR1 GTSNPN and CDR2 SVGIG (reference sequence).